This TCR beta chain was obtained from a study of T cells in Graves' hyperthyroidism and ophthalmopathy. From RNA transcripts, TCR beta CDR3 regions were amplified. The HTBI primer set drove a first-round RT-PCR of the TCR CDR3. TCRdb redid the calling of the multiplex PCR reads with MiXCR, one entry per CDR3 protein. Counted here are around 620,000 distinct CDR3 sequences, 15% to 20% occurring once; the ten biggest clones make up about 3.8%. The trim removed 1 base at V and 4 bases at J, leaving 9 bases unmatched. The CDR3 contains 17 residues. Germline V gene lookup returns CDR1 LNHDA and CDR2 SQIVND (reference sequence). This clonotype was found a few times.

The sequencing sample was made of blood. This clonotype was obtained from a woman under 40 with Graves' hyperthyroidism. The rearrangement uses TRBV19 and TRBJ2-1; TRBD1 matches 8 bases. The CDR3 nucleotides read TGTGCCAGTAGTATAGGACCGGGACAGGCGGATTACAATGAGCAGTTCTTC. It yields the protein CASSIGPGQADYNEQFF.